A selection of T cell receptor beta chains follows, all from one sample in a study of liver allograft versus peripheral blood T cells. In TCRdb, the reads were re-called with MiXCR into one record per CDR3 protein. The repertoire holds 2,000 to 2,500 distinct CDR3 sequences, with around 14% as singletons. These receptors all come from a human patient who had a liver transplant. The T cells may come from the graft donor. Each CDR3 is given with its conserved first and last residue. Fields, in order: V gene, D gene, J gene, clone size, CDR3 protein, CDR3 DNA. D genes are given only for firm matches. A row's size may be missing; if present it is once, few, many or a size class.

TRBV6-6	NA	TRBJ1-2	large	CASSYTGGGEGYTF	TGTGCCAGCAGTTACACCGGAGGAGGGGAAGGCTACACCTTC
TRBV18	TRBD1	TRBJ1-2	NA	CASSPLGTGYGYTF	TGTGCCAGCTCACCACTTGGGACAGGCTATGGCTACACCTTC
TRBV20-1	TRBD1	TRBJ1-1	medium-sized	CSAGGQADTEAFF	TGCAGTGCCGGGGGACAGGCTGACACTGAAGCTTTCTTT
TRBV7-2	TRBD1	TRBJ1-2	medium-sized	CASSLSGQNYGYTF	TGTGCCAGCAGCTTATCGGGACAGAACTATGGCTACACCTTC
TRBV29-1	TRBD1	TRBJ1-4	large	CSVGTGRNEKLFF	TGCAGCGTTGGGACAGGGCGGAATGAAAAACTGTTTTTT
TRBV20-1	NA	TRBJ1-5	medium-sized	CSAIPGSNQPQHF	TGCAGTGCCATACCTGGTAGCAATCAGCCCCAGCATTTT
TRBV2	TRBD1	TRBJ1-5	many	CASRERTGGSLSNQPQHF	TGTGCCAGCAGAGAAAGGACAGGGGGATCTCTTAGCAATCAGCCCCAGCATTTT
TRBV10-3	TRBD1	TRBJ1-1	medium-sized	CAISELGTGVSEAFF	TGTGCCATCAGTGAGTTAGGGACAGGGGTTTCTGAAGCTTTCTTT
TRBV5-4	TRBD1	TRBJ1-6	medium-sized	CASSLGQGDSPLHF	TGTGCCAGCAGCTTGGGACAGGGGGATTCACCCCTCCACTTT
TRBV5-6	NA	TRBJ1-3	medium-sized	CASSWGTPGPIYF	TGTGCCAGCAGCTGGGGGACCCCAGGGCCCATATATTTT
TRBV6-6	NA	TRBJ1-6	medium-sized	CASSAGSPLHF	TGTGCCAGCAGTGCCGGATCACCCCTCCACTTT
TRBV9	NA	TRBJ2-7	medium-sized	CASSPPGAYYEQYF	TGTGCCAGCAGCCCCCCGGGGGCCTACTACGAGCAGTACTTC
TRBV2	NA	TRBJ1-4	few	CASSVRGAQGEKLFF	TGTGCCAGCAGTGTGAGGGGGGCGCAGGGGGAAAAACTGTTTTTT
TRBV18	NA	TRBJ1-5	NA	CASSPLGGNNQPQHF	TGTGCCAGCTCTCCCTTAGGGGGAAACAATCAGCCCCAGCATTTT
TRBV14	NA	TRBJ1-2	large	CASSQGTVNYGYTF	TGTGCCAGCAGCCAAGGGACAGTCAACTATGGCTACACCTTC